This TCR beta chain comes out of a study of shared clonotypes between healthy human individuals. Unsorted PBMC replicate PCRs drew on 250 to 300 ng DNA, representing tens of thousands of T cell genomes. Study processing details: Because ImmunoSEQ provided only junction sequences with no quality scores, the filtering differed. Data came from immunoSEQ multiplex PCR; TCRdb stores just in-frame clones and leaves some out. Clone size and the V and J calls come from that table; the DNA yielded D and trimming. The sample lists about 480,000 clones, over 75% seen once, with roughly an eighth in the top ten. General study results and limits: Sampling involved blood alone; tissue repertoires likely differ.

As concerns this clone: No antigen is known for it.

The sample comprised PBMCs. This clonotype was obtained from a woman in her thirties or forties in good health. Some clones in this sample may be carry-over from other donors' samples.

CDR3 bases: TGTGCCAGCTCACCACGGGCCATAGACACCGGGGAGCTGTTTTTT. Translated, it gives CASSPRAIDTGELFF. The rearrangement joins TRBV18 to TRBJ2-2; D is uncertain. Trimming left V 1 base short and J 3 bases short, with 9 bases between. CDR3 size: 15 residues. Germline-derived CDR1 and CDR2 are KGHSH and LQKENI.